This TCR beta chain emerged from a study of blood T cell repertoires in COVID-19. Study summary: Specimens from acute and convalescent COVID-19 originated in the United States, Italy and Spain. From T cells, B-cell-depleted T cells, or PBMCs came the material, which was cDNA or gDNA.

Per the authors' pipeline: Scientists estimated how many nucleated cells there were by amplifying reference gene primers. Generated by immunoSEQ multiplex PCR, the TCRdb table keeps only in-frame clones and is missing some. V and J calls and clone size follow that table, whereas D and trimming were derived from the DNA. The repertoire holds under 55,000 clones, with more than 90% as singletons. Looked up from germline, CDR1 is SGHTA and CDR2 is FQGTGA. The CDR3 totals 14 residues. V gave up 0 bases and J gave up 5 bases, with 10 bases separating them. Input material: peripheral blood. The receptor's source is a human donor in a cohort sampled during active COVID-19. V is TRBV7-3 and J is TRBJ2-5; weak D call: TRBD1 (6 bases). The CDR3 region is CASSLTGGGETQYF. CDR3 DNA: TGTGCCAGCAGCTTAACTGGGGGCGGCGAGACCCAGTACTTC.